A selection of T cell receptor beta chains follows, all from one sample in a study of shared clonotypes between healthy human individuals. Sequenced by immunoSEQ multiplex PCR; TCRdb stores in-frame clones only, minus some. The data show fewer than 1 million clones, about 96% seen once. The sample taken for sequencing was naive CD8+ T cells sorted from blood. These TCRs come from a man in his thirties or forties in good health. The CDR3 runs from the conserved cysteine through the conserved F or W. Each record gives: clone size, D gene, J gene, V gene, CDR3 DNA, CDR3 protein. A D gene is named only where the DNA matches it firmly. Expanded clones get a size class; other rows say once, few or many, or leave the size out.

abundance: NA
d_gene: NA
j_gene: TRBJ2-5
v_gene: TRBV29-1
CDR3nt: TGCAGCGTGGGAGGGGGAGAGACCCAGTACTTC
CDR3aa: CSVGGGETQYF

abundance: NA
d_gene: NA
j_gene: TRBJ1-1
v_gene: TRBV6-4
CDR3nt: TGTGCCAGCAGTCGTCCCCACCCCCATTGGGGAGGGGCTGAAGCTTTCTTT
CDR3aa: CASSRPHPHWGGAEAFF

abundance: NA
d_gene: NA
j_gene: TRBJ1-5
v_gene: TRBV5-6
CDR3nt: TGTGCCAGCAGCTTGGGGGCAGGGGATCAGCCCCAGCATTTT
CDR3aa: CASSLGAGDQPQHF

abundance: NA
d_gene: TRBD1
j_gene: TRBJ1-2
v_gene: TRBV7-9
CDR3nt: TGTGCCAGCAGCTTAGTAGGGGGCGGCCCCGGGATTAACTATGGCTACACCTTC
CDR3aa: CASSLVGGGPGINYGYTF

abundance: NA
d_gene: NA
j_gene: TRBJ2-3
v_gene: TRBV7-6
CDR3nt: TGTGCCAGCAGCCACACAGATACGCAGTATTTT
CDR3aa: CASSHTDTQYF

abundance: NA
d_gene: TRBD2
j_gene: TRBJ2-5
v_gene: TRBV27
CDR3nt: TGTGCCAGCAGTTTCGGGAGGGCCATGGAGACCCAGTACTTC
CDR3aa: CASSFGRAMETQYF

abundance: NA
d_gene: TRBD1
j_gene: TRBJ1-1
v_gene: TRBV27
CDR3nt: TGTGCCAGCAGTCCGGGACAGGGTTTTGAAGCTTTCTTT
CDR3aa: CASSPGQGFEAFF

abundance: NA
d_gene: NA
j_gene: TRBJ2-1
v_gene: TRBV7-9
CDR3nt: TGTGCCAGCAGCTTGGGTCGAGTGGAATGCCACCGCGATGAGCAGTTCTTC
CDR3aa: CASSLGRVECHRDEQFF

abundance: NA
d_gene: TRBD1
j_gene: TRBJ2-7
v_gene: TRBV2
CDR3nt: TGTGCCAGCAGTGAAGGGACAGGGATCTCCTACGAGCAGTACTTC
CDR3aa: CASSEGTGISYEQYF

abundance: NA
d_gene: NA
j_gene: TRBJ1-1
v_gene: TRBV10-3
CDR3nt: TGTGCCATTGAGAGCGGTATGAACACTGAAGCTTTCTTT
CDR3aa: CAIESGMNTEAFF

abundance: NA
d_gene: TRBD2
j_gene: TRBJ2-3
v_gene: TRBV5-6
CDR3nt: TGTGCCAGCAGCTTGGTCGCTAGCGGGTTCACAGATACGCAGTATTTT
CDR3aa: CASSLVASGFTDTQYF

abundance: NA
d_gene: TRBD2
j_gene: TRBJ2-7
v_gene: TRBV5-1
CDR3nt: TGCGCCAGCAGCAAAGGACTAGCGGGAGTGGACGAGCAGTACTTC
CDR3aa: CASSKGLAGVDEQYF

abundance: NA
d_gene: NA
j_gene: TRBJ2-3
v_gene: TRBV15
CDR3nt: TGTGCCACCAGCTGGGGGGGGACAAGGGATATGGATACGCAGTATTTT
CDR3aa: CATSWGGTRDMDTQYF

abundance: NA
d_gene: TRBD2
j_gene: TRBJ2-5
v_gene: TRBV7-3
CDR3nt: TGTGCCAGCAGCTTAGGGTTTAGCGGGACACAAGAGACCCAGTACTTC
CDR3aa: CASSLGFSGTQETQYF

abundance: NA
d_gene: TRBD1
j_gene: TRBJ2-7
v_gene: TRBV11-2
CDR3nt: TGTGCCAGCAGCTTAGTCTGGGACAGGCTCTCCTACGAGCAGTACTTC
CDR3aa: CASSLVWDRLSYEQYF

abundance: NA
d_gene: NA
j_gene: TRBJ2-7
v_gene: TRBV7-9
CDR3nt: TGTGCCAGCAGCTTCTCGGGAGCGGAGGGATACGAGCAGTACTTC
CDR3aa: CASSFSGAEGYEQYF

abundance: NA
d_gene: TRBD2
j_gene: TRBJ2-7
v_gene: TRBV19
CDR3nt: TGTGCCAGTAGTCGTGGGGGGGACCTCGAGCAGTACTTC
CDR3aa: CASSRGGDLEQYF

abundance: once
d_gene: NA
j_gene: TRBJ2-7
v_gene: TRBV27
CDR3nt: TGTGCCAGCAGTTTAGGGGCTGGGGGGCACTACGAGCAGTACTTC
CDR3aa: CASSLGAGGHYEQYF

abundance: NA
d_gene: TRBD2
j_gene: TRBJ2-1
v_gene: TRBV27
CDR3nt: TGTGCCAGCAGTCTCGCTAGCGGGAGGGCCAATGAGCAGTTCTTC
CDR3aa: CASSLASGRANEQFF

abundance: NA
d_gene: NA
j_gene: TRBJ2-4
v_gene: TRBV2
CDR3nt: TGTGCCAGCAGGGACCCAGGGTCGCCCCTAGCCAAAAACATTCAGTACTTC
CDR3aa: CASRDPGSPLAKNIQYF

abundance: NA
d_gene: NA
j_gene: TRBJ2-1
v_gene: TRBV7-6
CDR3nt: TGTGCCAGCAGCTTAGCTGCCTACAATGAGCAGTTCTTC
CDR3aa: CASSLAAYNEQFF

abundance: NA
d_gene: NA
j_gene: TRBJ2-5
v_gene: TRBV10-2
CDR3nt: TGCGCCAGCAGTTTCGGGACAGCGGGTACCCAAGAGACCCAGTACTTC
CDR3aa: CASSFGTAGTQETQYF

abundance: NA
d_gene: NA
j_gene: TRBJ2-2
v_gene: TRBV6-1
CDR3nt: TGTGCCAGCAGTGAAGATGGCTCGGAACAGGGCACCGGGGAGCTGTTTTTT
CDR3aa: CASSEDGSEQGTGELFF

abundance: NA
d_gene: NA
j_gene: TRBJ2-5
v_gene: TRBV6-5
CDR3nt: TGTGCCAGCAGTACCACCTGGCGGGAGACCCAGTACTTC
CDR3aa: CASSTTWRETQYF

abundance: NA
d_gene: NA
j_gene: TRBJ1-2
v_gene: TRBV19
CDR3nt: TGTGCCAGTAGTAGTAGGAGCAGGGCCGGGATGAATGGCTACACCTTC
CDR3aa: CASSSRSRAGMNGYTF

abundance: NA
d_gene: NA
j_gene: TRBJ1-5
v_gene: TRBV7-9
CDR3nt: TGTGCCAGCAGCCCAGGACAGTTAAATCAGCCCCAGCATTTT
CDR3aa: CASSPGQLNQPQHF

abundance: NA
d_gene: TRBD2
j_gene: TRBJ2-1
v_gene: TRBV19
CDR3nt: TGTGCCAGTAGTATTGGGGCCCTGCGCGCGGGAGGGCCTACACAGTTCTTC
CDR3aa: CASSIGALRAGGPTQFF

abundance: NA
d_gene: TRBD1
j_gene: TRBJ2-7
v_gene: TRBV28
CDR3nt: TGTGCCAGCAGTTATACGGACAGGGCCTACGAGCAGTACTTC
CDR3aa: CASSYTDRAYEQYF

abundance: NA
d_gene: TRBD2
j_gene: TRBJ2-5
v_gene: TRBV4-2
CDR3nt: TGTGCCAGCAGCCCCGGACTAGCCGTAGAGACCCAGTACTTC
CDR3aa: CASSPGLAVETQYF

abundance: NA
d_gene: NA
j_gene: TRBJ2-1
v_gene: TRBV13
CDR3nt: TGTGCCAGCAGCCCGTCCCTGTCTGGGCGGTACAATGAGCAGTTCTTC
CDR3aa: CASSPSLSGRYNEQFF

abundance: NA
d_gene: NA
j_gene: TRBJ1-5
v_gene: TRBV19
CDR3nt: TGTGCCAGTAGTACGGACCCCGATAGCAATCAGCCCCAGCATTTT
CDR3aa: CASSTDPDSNQPQHF

abundance: NA
d_gene: NA
j_gene: TRBJ1-5
v_gene: TRBV19
CDR3nt: TGTGCCAGTAGTCCAGGGCCTCAGCCCCAGCATTTT
CDR3aa: CASSPGPQPQHF

abundance: NA
d_gene: NA
j_gene: TRBJ2-7
v_gene: TRBV7-6
CDR3nt: TGTGCCAGCAGCTTAGCCGAGTTGGGTAGTTACGAGCAGTACTTC
CDR3aa: CASSLAELGSYEQYF

abundance: NA
d_gene: NA
j_gene: TRBJ2-2
v_gene: TRBV7-9
CDR3nt: TGTGCCAGCAGCTTTGCAACCGGGGAGCTGTTTTTT
CDR3aa: CASSFATGELFF

abundance: NA
d_gene: TRBD2
j_gene: TRBJ2-1
v_gene: TRBV27
CDR3nt: TGTGCCAGCAGTTTAAATAGCGGGAGCTACAATGAGCAGTTCTTC
CDR3aa: CASSLNSGSYNEQFF

abundance: NA
d_gene: NA
j_gene: TRBJ2-3
v_gene: TRBV7-8
CDR3nt: TGTGCCAGCAGCTTAGGACCAGATACGCAGTATTTT
CDR3aa: CASSLGPDTQYF

abundance: NA
d_gene: TRBD2
j_gene: TRBJ2-1
v_gene: TRBV27
CDR3nt: TGTGCCAGCAGTTTGACTAGCGGACGTAGTATCTACAATGAGCAGTTCTTC
CDR3aa: CASSLTSGRSIYNEQFF

abundance: NA
d_gene: TRBD1
j_gene: TRBJ2-7
v_gene: TRBV4-3
CDR3nt: TGCGCCAGCAGCCAGGGACAGGGGGTACCCTACGAGCAGTACTTC
CDR3aa: CASSQGQGVPYEQYF

abundance: NA
d_gene: NA
j_gene: TRBJ2-5
v_gene: TRBV18
CDR3nt: TGTGCCAGCTCCACCGACAAGTACCAAGAGACCCAGTACTTC
CDR3aa: CASSTDKYQETQYF

abundance: NA
d_gene: NA
j_gene: TRBJ1-2
v_gene: TRBV10-3
CDR3nt: TGTGCCATGAGAAAGGGGACGTTGAATGGCTACACCTTC
CDR3aa: CAMRKGTLNGYTF

abundance: NA
d_gene: NA
j_gene: TRBJ2-2
v_gene: TRBV5-1
CDR3nt: TGCGCCAGCAGCTTTAACAGGGTAGCCGGGGAGCTGTTTTTT
CDR3aa: CASSFNRVAGELFF

abundance: NA
d_gene: TRBD1
j_gene: TRBJ1-5
v_gene: TRBV6-1
CDR3nt: TGTGCCAGCAGTGACCGGGACAGTAGCAATCAGCCCCAGCATTTT
CDR3aa: CASSDRDSSNQPQHF